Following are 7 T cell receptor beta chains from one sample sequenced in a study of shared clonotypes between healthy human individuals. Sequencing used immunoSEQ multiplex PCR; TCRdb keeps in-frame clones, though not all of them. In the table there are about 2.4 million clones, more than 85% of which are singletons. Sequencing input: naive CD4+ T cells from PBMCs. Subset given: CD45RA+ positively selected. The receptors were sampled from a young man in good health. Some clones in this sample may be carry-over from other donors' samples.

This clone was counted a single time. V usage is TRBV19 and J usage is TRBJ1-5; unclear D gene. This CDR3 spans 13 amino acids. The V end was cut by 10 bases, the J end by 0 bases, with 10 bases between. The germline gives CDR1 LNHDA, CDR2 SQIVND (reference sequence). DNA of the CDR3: TGTGCCACCTTCGGCTATAGCAATCAGCCCCAGCATTTT. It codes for CATFGYSNQPQHF. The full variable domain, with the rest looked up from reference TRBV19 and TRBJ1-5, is DGGITQSPKYLFRKEGQNVTLSCEQNLNHDAMYWYRQDPGQGLRLIYYSQIVNDFQKGDIAEGYSVSREKKESFPLTVTSAQKNPTAFYLCATFGYSNQPQHFGDGTRLSIL.

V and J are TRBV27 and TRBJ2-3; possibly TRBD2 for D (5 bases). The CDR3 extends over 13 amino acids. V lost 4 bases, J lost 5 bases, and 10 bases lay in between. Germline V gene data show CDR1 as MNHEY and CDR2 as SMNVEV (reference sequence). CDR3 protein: CASSSRGVDTQYF. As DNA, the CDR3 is TGTGCCAGCAGTTCCCGGGGAGTAGATACGCAGTATTTT.

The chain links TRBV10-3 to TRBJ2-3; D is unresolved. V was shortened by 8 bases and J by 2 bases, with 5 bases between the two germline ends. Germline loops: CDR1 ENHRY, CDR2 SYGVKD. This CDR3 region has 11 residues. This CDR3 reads CAILVTDTQYF. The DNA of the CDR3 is TGTGCCATCTTAGTCACAGATACGCAGTATTTT.

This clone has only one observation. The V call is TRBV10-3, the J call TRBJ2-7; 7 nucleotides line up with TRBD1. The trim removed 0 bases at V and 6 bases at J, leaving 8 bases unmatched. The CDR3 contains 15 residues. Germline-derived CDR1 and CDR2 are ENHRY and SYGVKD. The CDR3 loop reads CAISESTGQGGEQYF. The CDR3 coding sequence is TGTGCCATCAGTGAGTCGACAGGGCAAGGCGGCGAGCAGTACTTC.

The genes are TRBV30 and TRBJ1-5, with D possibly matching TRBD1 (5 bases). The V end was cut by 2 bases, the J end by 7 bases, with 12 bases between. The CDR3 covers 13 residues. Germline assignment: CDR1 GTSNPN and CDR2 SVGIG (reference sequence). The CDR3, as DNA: TGTGCCTGGAGTTTGGGACGGGACCAGCCCCAGCATTTT. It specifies CAWSLGRDQPQHF.

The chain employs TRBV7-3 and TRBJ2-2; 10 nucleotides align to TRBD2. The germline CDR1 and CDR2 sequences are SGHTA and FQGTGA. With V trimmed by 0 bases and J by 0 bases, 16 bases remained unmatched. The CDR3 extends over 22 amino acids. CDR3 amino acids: CASSLTLRGLAGAGTNTGELFF. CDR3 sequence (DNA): TGTGCCAGCAGCTTAACTTTAAGGGGCCTAGCGGGAGCGGGGACGAACACCGGGGAGCTGTTTTTT.

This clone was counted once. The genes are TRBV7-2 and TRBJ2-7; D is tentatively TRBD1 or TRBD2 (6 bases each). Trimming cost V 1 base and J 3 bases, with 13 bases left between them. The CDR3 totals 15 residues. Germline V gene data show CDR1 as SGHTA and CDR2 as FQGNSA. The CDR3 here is CASSLGGARYYEQYF. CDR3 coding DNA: TGTGCCAGCAGCTTAGGGGGGGCACGGTACTACGAGCAGTACTTC. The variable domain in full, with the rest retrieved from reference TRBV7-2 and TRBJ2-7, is GAGVSQSPSNKVTEKGKDVELRCDPISGHTALYWYRQSLGQGLEFLIYFQGNSAPDKSGLPSDRFSAERTGGSVSTLTIQRTQQEDSAVYLCASSLGGARYYEQYFGPGTRLTVT.